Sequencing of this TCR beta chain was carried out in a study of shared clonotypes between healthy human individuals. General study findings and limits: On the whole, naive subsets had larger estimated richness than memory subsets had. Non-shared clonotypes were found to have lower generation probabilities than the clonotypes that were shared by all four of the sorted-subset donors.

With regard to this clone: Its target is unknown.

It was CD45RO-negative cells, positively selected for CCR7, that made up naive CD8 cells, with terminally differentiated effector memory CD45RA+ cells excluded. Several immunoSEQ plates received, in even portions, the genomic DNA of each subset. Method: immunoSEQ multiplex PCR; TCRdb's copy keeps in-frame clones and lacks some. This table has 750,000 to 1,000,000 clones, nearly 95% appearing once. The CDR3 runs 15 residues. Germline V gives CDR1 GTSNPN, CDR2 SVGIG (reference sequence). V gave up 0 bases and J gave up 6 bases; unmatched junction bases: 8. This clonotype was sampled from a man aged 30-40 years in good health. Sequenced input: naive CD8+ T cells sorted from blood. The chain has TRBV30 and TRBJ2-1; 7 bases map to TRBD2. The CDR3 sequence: CAWSVGTTNVNEQFF. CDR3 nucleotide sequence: TGTGCCTGGAGTGTAGGGACTACAAACGTCAATGAGCAGTTCTTC.